The sequence of this T cell receptor beta chain was determined in a study of early T cells in non-severe SARS-CoV-2 infection. Across the study: Whole-blood bulk RNA, unsorted, was sequenced, and chains were unpaired.

Of note for this clonotype: The antigen is unknown.

Attached unique molecular identifiers marked individual cDNA molecules. Each CDR3 protein gets one entry after TCRdb re-called the 5' RACE reads with MiXCR. The sample has about 22,000 distinct CDR3 sequences; about 4% are singletons. Regarding the study as a whole: VDJdb-based matching was biased toward anti-spike CD8 responses and missed private and CD4 specificities.

Germline V lookup: CDR1 SGHNT, CDR2 YYREEE (reference sequence). V gave up 4 bases and J gave up 2 bases, with 10 bases separating them. The CDR3 is made up of 14 amino acids. The source material was whole blood. The clonotype was recovered from an adult who was a healthcare worker with PCR-confirmed SARS-CoV-2 infection or an uninfected control (not recorded which). The gene calls are TRBV5-4 and TRBJ1-3; D gene uncertain. The CDR3 is CASSPGRAGNTIYF. As DNA, the CDR3 is TGTGCCAGCAGCCCAGGACGCGCTGGAAACACCATATATTTT.